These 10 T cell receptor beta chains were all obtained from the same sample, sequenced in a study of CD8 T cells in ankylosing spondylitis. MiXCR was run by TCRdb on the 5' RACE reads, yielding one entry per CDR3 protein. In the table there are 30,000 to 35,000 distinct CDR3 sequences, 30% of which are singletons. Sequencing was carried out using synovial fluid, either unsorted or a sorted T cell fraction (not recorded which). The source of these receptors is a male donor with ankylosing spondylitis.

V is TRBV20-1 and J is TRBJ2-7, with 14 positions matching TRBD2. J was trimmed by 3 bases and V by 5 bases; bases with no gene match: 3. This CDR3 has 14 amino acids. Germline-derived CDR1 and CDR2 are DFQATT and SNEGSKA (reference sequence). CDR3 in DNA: TGCAGTGCTGCTGGGACTAGCGGGGGCTACGAGCAGTACTTC. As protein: CSAAGTSGGYEQYF.

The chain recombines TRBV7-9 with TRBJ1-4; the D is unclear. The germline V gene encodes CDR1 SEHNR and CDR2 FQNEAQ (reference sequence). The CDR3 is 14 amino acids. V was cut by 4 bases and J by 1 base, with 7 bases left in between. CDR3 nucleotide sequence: TGTGCCAGCAGCTCCGGGCTAACTAATGAAAAACTGTTTTTT. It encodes CASSSGLTNEKLFF.

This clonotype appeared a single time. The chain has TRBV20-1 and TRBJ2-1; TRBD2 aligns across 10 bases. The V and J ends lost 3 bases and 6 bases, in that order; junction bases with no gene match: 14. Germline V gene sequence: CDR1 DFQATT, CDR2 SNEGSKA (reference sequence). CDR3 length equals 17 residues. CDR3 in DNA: TGCAGTGCTAGCCTGATCGCCCTAGCGGGAGTTGTCAATGAGCAGTTCTTC. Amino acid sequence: CSASLIALAGVVNEQFF.

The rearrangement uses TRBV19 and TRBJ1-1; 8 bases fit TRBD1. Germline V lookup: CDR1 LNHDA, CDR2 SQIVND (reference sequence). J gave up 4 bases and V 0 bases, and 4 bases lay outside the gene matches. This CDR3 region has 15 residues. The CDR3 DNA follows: TGTGCCAGTAGTATAGATGACAGGGGATCCACTGAAGCTTTCTTT. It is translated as CASSIDDRGSTEAFF.

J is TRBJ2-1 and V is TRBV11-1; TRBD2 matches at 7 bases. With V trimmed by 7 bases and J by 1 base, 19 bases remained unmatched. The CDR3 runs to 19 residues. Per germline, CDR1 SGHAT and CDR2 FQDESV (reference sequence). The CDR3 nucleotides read TGTGCCAGCATGGGTTTGGTCGTTCAACGGGAGGCGTCCTACAATGAGCAGTTCTTC. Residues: CASMGLVVQREASYNEQFF. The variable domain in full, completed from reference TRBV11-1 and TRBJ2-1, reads EAEVAQSPRYKITEKSQAVAFWCDPISGHATLYWYRQILGQGPELLVQFQDESVVDDSQLPKDRFSAERLKGVDSTLKIQPAELGDSAMYLCASMGLVVQREASYNEQFFGPGTRLTVL.

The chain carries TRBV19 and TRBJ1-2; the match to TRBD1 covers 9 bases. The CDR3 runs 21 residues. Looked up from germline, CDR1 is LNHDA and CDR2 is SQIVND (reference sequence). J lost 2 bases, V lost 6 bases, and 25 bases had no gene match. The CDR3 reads CASRYRPMKGQGFSANYGYTF. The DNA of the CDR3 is TGTGCCAGTAGATATCGCCCAATGAAGGGACAGGGCTTTTCTGCCAACTATGGCTACACCTTC.

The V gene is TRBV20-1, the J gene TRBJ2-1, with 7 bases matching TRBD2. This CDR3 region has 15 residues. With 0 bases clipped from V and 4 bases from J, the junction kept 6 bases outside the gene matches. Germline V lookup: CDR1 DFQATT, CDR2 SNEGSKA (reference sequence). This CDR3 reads CSARDIREGYNEQFF. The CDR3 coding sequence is TGCAGTGCTAGAGATATAAGGGAGGGGTACAATGAGCAGTTCTTC.

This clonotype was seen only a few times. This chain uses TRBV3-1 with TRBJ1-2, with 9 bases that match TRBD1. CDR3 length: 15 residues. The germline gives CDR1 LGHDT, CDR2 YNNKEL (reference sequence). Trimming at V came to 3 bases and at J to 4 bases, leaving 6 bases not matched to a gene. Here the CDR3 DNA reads TGTGCCAGCAGCCACAGAACAGGGGGCAGCTATGGCTACACCTTC. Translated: CASSHRTGGSYGYTF.

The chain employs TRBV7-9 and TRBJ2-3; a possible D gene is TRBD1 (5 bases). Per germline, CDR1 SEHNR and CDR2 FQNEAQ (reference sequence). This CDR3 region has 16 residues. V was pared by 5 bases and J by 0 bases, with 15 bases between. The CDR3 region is CASSALDSPSTDTQYF. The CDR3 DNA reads TGTGCCAGCAGCGCATTAGACAGTCCGAGCACAGATACGCAGTATTTT.

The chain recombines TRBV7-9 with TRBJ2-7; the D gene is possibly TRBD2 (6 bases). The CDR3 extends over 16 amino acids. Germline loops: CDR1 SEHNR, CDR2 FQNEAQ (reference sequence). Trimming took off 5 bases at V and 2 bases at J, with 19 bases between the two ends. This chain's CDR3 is CASSITGIRRAYEQYF. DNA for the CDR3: TGTGCCAGCAGCATAACAGGAATTCGGAGGGCCTACGAGCAGTACTTC.